The 26 T cell receptor beta chains below come from one sample, sequenced in a study of naive and memory T cell subsets. An equimolar mix of two oligonucleotides served as the beta constant-region primer for TRBC1 and TRBC2. Ligated cDNA was amplified by four rounds of PCR with nested alpha and beta constant-region primers and SP2. TCRdb reprocessed the UMI-ligation and nested PCR reads via MiXCR and lists one record per CDR3 protein. The data contain some 80,000 distinct CDR3 sequences, around 9% of them seen just once; the ten biggest clones take up roughly 1.2%. The sequencing input was naive CD8+ T cells from blood. These TCRs come from a human donor in good health.

The gene calls are TRBV27 and TRBJ1-5; the match to TRBD1 covers 9 bases. Unmatched junction bases numbered 7, after V lost 6 bases and J lost 7 bases. The CDR3 loop spans 14 amino acids. Germline CDR1 and CDR2: MNHEY and SMNVEV (reference sequence). CDR3 sequence: CASSQGQGYQPQHF. CDR3 coding DNA: TGTGCCAGCAGCCAGGGACAGGGTTACCAGCCCCAGCATTTT.

This clonotype was counted at least ten times. The chain combines TRBV7-6 with TRBJ2-5; D is unclear. The V and J ends lost 0 bases and 3 bases respectively, with 2 bases between them. CDR1 and CDR2 from the germline V gene are SGHVS and FNYEAQ. The CDR3 is 12 residues long. CDR3 sequence (DNA): TGTGCCAGCAGCTTAGCGGAAGAGACCCAGTACTTC. It codes for CASSLAEETQYF.

The sample holds many counts of this clonotype. This CDR3 is CASSFSQNTQYF. DNA of the CDR3: TGTGCCAGCAGCTTCTCTCAGAATACGCAGTATTTT. V gene TRBV13 combines with J gene TRBJ2-3; D gene ambiguous. This CDR3 region has 12 residues. V was clipped by 3 bases and J by 7 bases, with 8 bases between them. The germline V gene encodes CDR1 PRHDT and CDR2 FYEKMQ (reference sequence).

The chain employs TRBV7-9 and TRBJ1-1; D not resolved. Germline lookup yields CDR1 SEHNR and CDR2 FQNEAQ (reference sequence). Trimming shortened V by 5 bases and J by 8 bases, and 9 bases separated the two germline ends. CDR3 length equals 11 residues. Here the CDR3 reads CASSLWGEAFF. CDR3 coding DNA: TGTGCCAGCAGCCTCTGGGGAGAAGCTTTCTTT.

This chain joins TRBV7-9 and TRBJ2-7; D is ambiguous. The germline V gene encodes CDR1 SEHNR and CDR2 FQNEAQ (reference sequence). Trimming cost V 5 bases and J 1 base, with 9 bases left between them. This CDR3 is built from 13 residues. The CDR3 protein is CASSPSASYEQYF. The CDR3 nucleotides read TGTGCCAGCAGCCCCTCCGCTTCCTACGAGCAGTACTTC.

DNA of the CDR3: TGCAGTGCTAGAGCGAGTGCTTTCGTGGAAAAACTGTTTTTT. Translating gives CSARASAFVEKLFF. This chain links TRBV20-1 with TRBJ1-4; D is unresolved. Trimming took 1 base from V and 8 from J, leaving 14 bases between them. The CDR3 length is 14 residues. CDR1 and CDR2 (germline): DFQATT, SNEGSKA (reference sequence).

V and J are TRBV12-3 or TRBV12-4 and TRBJ1-2, with no clear D. The CDR3 loop spans 11 amino acids. V gave up 6 bases and J gave up 6 bases, with 8 bases separating them. CDR3 nucleotides: TGTGCCAGCAGGTCTTGGGATGGCTACACCTTC. Translated, it gives CASRSWDGYTF.

A few counts support this clonotype. The chain joins TRBV4-3 to TRBJ1-3, with D possibly being TRBD1 (6 bases). V shed 4 bases and J shed 0 bases, with 10 bases lying between them. This CDR3 has 15 residues. Germline V gene data show CDR1 as LGHNA and CDR2 as YSLEER. CDR3 loop: CASSPGQRSGNTIYF. The DNA of the CDR3 is TGCGCCAGCAGCCCTGGACAGCGCTCTGGAAACACCATATATTTT.

The chain combines TRBV3-1 with TRBJ2-7; 8 nucleotides line up with TRBD2. The trim removed 4 bases at V and 5 bases at J, leaving 7 bases unmatched. Germline V gene lookup returns CDR1 LGHDT and CDR2 YNNKEL (reference sequence). This CDR3 comprises 14 residues. In DNA, the CDR3 is TGTGCCAGCAGCCTCTGGACTAGCCGGGACGAGCAGTACTTC. It specifies CASSLWTSRDEQYF.

This clonotype has only a few counts. This chain links TRBV10-3 with TRBJ2-7, with TRBD2 identical over 11 bases. J was trimmed by 6 bases and V by 7 bases; bases with no gene match: 2. This CDR3 comprises 12 residues. Germline V gene lookup returns CDR1 ENHRY and CDR2 SYGVKD. The CDR3 loop is CAINTSGSEQYF. The CDR3 region has the DNA TGTGCCATCAACACTAGCGGGAGCGAGCAGTACTTC.

This clonotype has ten or more counts. V and J are TRBV29-1 and TRBJ2-2, with D maybe TRBD1 (6 bases). The CDR3 is made up of 15 amino acids. V lost 1 base and J 2 bases, leaving 11 bases between the germline ends. Germline V gene lookup returns CDR1 SQVTM and CDR2 ANQGSEA. The CDR3 coding sequence is TGCAGCGTTGAAGGTGACAGGACAAACACCGGGGAGCTGTTTTTT. Its protein product is CSVEGDRTNTGELFF.

This clonotype was seen only a few times. V gene TRBV4-3 combines with J gene TRBJ2-7; a weak D match, TRBD2 (6 bases). Germline V lookup: CDR1 LGHNA, CDR2 YSLEER. Between the trimmed V and J ends, which lost 0 bases and 4 bases, there was a span of 13 bases. CDR3 length equals 15 residues. DNA for the CDR3: TGCGCCAGCAGCCAAGATATGGGACTCGGGTACGAGCAGTACTTC. This encodes CASSQDMGLGYEQYF.

This clonotype was seen many times. The J gene is TRBJ2-7, the V gene TRBV7-9; 11 bases are shared with TRBD1. CDR1 and CDR2 from the germline V gene are SEHNR and FQNEAQ (reference sequence). V lost 5 bases and J lost 6; bases outside the gene matches: 3. The CDR3 is 13 residues long. CDR3 bases: TGTGCCAGCAGCGTGGACAGGGGGCCCGAGCAGTACTTC. It encodes CASSVDRGPEQYF.

This clonotype came up a few times. Here the CDR3 reads CSARLGGSSYEQYF. DNA for the CDR3: TGCAGTGCTAGATTGGGCGGGAGCTCCTACGAGCAGTACTTC. The rearrangement links TRBV20-1 to TRBJ2-7, with 7 bases fitting TRBD2. This CDR3 is built from 14 residues. V was clipped by 2 bases and J by 0 bases; unmatched bases: 4. From germline, CDR1 is DFQATT and CDR2 SNEGSKA (reference sequence).

This clonotype was found many times. V usage is TRBV5-1 and J usage is TRBJ2-3; possible D gene TRBD2, 6 bases. V was trimmed by 10 bases and J by 3 bases, leaving 21 bases between them. CDR1 and CDR2 (germline): SGHRS, YFSETQ. This CDR3 is 15 amino acids long. The CDR3 DNA is TGCGCCTCCGGACACACACTGGGAGGAACAGATACGCAGTATTTT. Translated, it gives CASGHTLGGTDTQYF. Drawing the rest from reference TRBV5-1 and TRBJ2-3, the complete variable domain is KAGVTQTPRYLIKTRGQQVTLSCSPISGHRSVSWYQQTPGQGLQFLFEYFSETQRNKGNFPGRFSGRQFSNSRSEMNVSTLELGDSALYLCASGHTLGGTDTQYFGPGTRLTVL.

DNA of the CDR3: TGTGCCAGCAGCATGCGACTAGCGCCACCCCAAGATACGCAGTATTTT. It translates to CASSMRLAPPQDTQYF. The chain joins TRBV3-1 to TRBJ2-3, with 8 bases identical to TRBD2. The junction had 12 bases not matched to a gene; V was cut back by 5 bases and J by 5 bases. The CDR3 has 16 residues. The germline V gene has CDR1 LGHDT and CDR2 YNNKEL (reference sequence).

This clonotype was detected many times. The V gene is TRBV6-5, the J gene TRBJ2-3; D not certain. Germline V CDR1 and CDR2: MNHEY, SVGAGI. The CDR3 runs 14 residues. Trimming stripped 6 bases from V and 4 bases from J, with 14 bases between. For the CDR3, the DNA is TGTGCCAGCAGCTCTCAAACGGGTGCAGATACGCAGTATTTT. Amino acid sequence: CASSSQTGADTQYF.

This clonotype was seen a handful of times. The CDR3 nucleotides are TGTGCCAGCAGAGCTATCAGGAGAACAAACCCCTACAATGAGCAGTTCTTC. Residues: CASRAIRRTNPYNEQFF. The chain is built from TRBV28 and TRBJ2-1; no firm D call. Germline CDR1 and CDR2: MDHEN and SYDVKM. Trimming pared 6 bases from V and 2 bases from J, leaving 20 bases between. This CDR3 comprises 17 residues.

This clonotype has a handful of counts. V is TRBV4-3 and J is TRBJ2-7; 8 bases map to TRBD1. CDR3 size: 15 residues. Germline CDR1 is LGHNA and CDR2 is YSLEER. V lost 1 base and J lost 4; bases outside the gene matches: 6. The CDR3 protein is CASSQAGTGLYEQYF. CDR3 nucleotides: TGCGCCAGCAGCCAAGCCGGGACAGGACTTTACGAGCAGTACTTC.

This clonotype was counted between two and nine times. The chain is built from TRBV20-1 and TRBJ2-1; D ambiguous. Germline V lookup: CDR1 DFQATT, CDR2 SNEGSKA (reference sequence). This CDR3 spans 15 amino acids. The germline V and J ends were trimmed by 1 base and 2 bases, with 12 bases remaining between them. CDR3 protein: CSARVVGVAYNEQFF. The CDR3 DNA follows: TGCAGTGCTAGAGTTGTTGGGGTGGCCTACAATGAGCAGTTCTTC.

The sample holds a few counts of this clonotype. The chain joins TRBV7-9 to TRBJ1-1, with D possibly matching TRBD1 (5 bases). Germline V gene sequence: CDR1 SEHNR, CDR2 FQNEAQ (reference sequence). The CDR3 contains 12 residues. The ends were cut back, 5 bases at V and 11 bases at J, with 15 bases in the middle. This CDR3 reads CASSDINRMAFF. DNA for the CDR3: TGTGCCAGCAGCGACATTAACAGGATGGCTTTCTTT.

This clonotype was found a few times. The rearrangement joins TRBV28 to TRBJ1-1; D perhaps matches TRBD1 (6 bases). Trimming removed 8 bases at V and 4 bases at J, with 14 bases between. The germline V gene encodes CDR1 MDHEN and CDR2 SYDVKM. The CDR3 sequence is 13 residues long. Here the CDR3 DNA reads TGTGCCAGCTCAAGGGGGGGCCGCACTGAAGCTTTCTTT. This encodes CASSRGGRTEAFF.

This clonotype has just a few counts. The chain has TRBV12-3 or TRBV12-4 and TRBJ2-7; TRBD2 matches 7 bases. The CDR3 extends over 12 amino acids. The V gene end was trimmed by 6 bases and the J gene end by 6 bases; junction bases not matched to a gene: 5. The CDR3 DNA is TGTGCCAGCAGCCCTACTAGCGTCGAGCAGTACTTC. It codes for CASSPTSVEQYF.

Ten or more counts support this clonotype. The genes are TRBV7-9 and TRBJ2-1, with D possibly matching TRBD1 (5 bases). V lost 1 base and J lost 5, with 9 bases in between. The germline V gene encodes CDR1 SEHNR and CDR2 FQNEAQ (reference sequence). The CDR3 covers 14 residues. The CDR3 sequence is CASSLVAGNNEQFF. The CDR3 DNA reads as TGTGCCAGCAGCTTAGTTGCAGGGAACAATGAGCAGTTCTTC.

This clonotype was seen at least ten times. CDR3 residues: CSATTGAGANVLTF. The CDR3 DNA is TGCAGCGCGACAACAGGGGCTGGGGCCAACGTCCTGACTTTC. This chain uses TRBV29-1 with TRBJ2-6; 7 positions agree with TRBD1. The J segment lost 2 bases and the V segment lost 7 bases, leaving 5 bases of the junction unmatched. Germline V gene lookup returns CDR1 SQVTM and CDR2 ANQGSEA. This CDR3 region has 14 residues.

This clonotype was seen at least ten times. This chain connects TRBV29-1 to TRBJ2-7; 12 bases are a match to TRBD1. CDR1 and CDR2 from the germline V gene are SQVTM and ANQGSEA. With 0 bases clipped from V and 6 bases from J, the junction kept 18 bases outside the gene matches. This CDR3 contains 19 residues. CDR3 loop: CSVEDRGSGTGGAWAEQYF. For the CDR3, the DNA is TGCAGCGTTGAAGATCGCGGTTCGGGGACAGGGGGCGCATGGGCCGAGCAGTACTTC.